This T cell receptor beta chain stems from a study of blood T cell repertoires in COVID-19. In the study overall: Researchers got acute and convalescent COVID-19 samples from the United States, Italy and Spain. The analysed material was cDNA or gDNA that came from T cells, B-cell-depleted T cells, or PBMCs.

V was pared by 7 bases and J by 8 bases, with 15 bases between. The CDR3 is 14 amino acids. The germline V gene encodes CDR1 LGHNT and CDR2 FRNRAP. The data were produced by immunoSEQ multiplex PCR, yet TCRdb's version contains in-frame clones alone and is incomplete. The sample carries tens of thousands of clones, 80% to 90% recorded once. The V call is TRBV12-5, the J call TRBJ1-6; possible D gene TRBD1, 6 bases. This receptor was obtained from a man between 35 and 55 years old with acute or convalescent COVID-19. The sequenced sample consisted of peripheral blood. The CDR3 sequence is CASALRTDDSPLHF. The CDR3 DNA follows: TGTGCTAGTGCCTTGAGGACAGACGATTCACCCCTCCACTTT.